What follows is one T cell receptor beta chain and its context. Its target is not known. Use of 60 Vbeta and 13 Jbeta primers characterized the PCR. Assay: immunoSEQ multiplex PCR; the TCRdb copy retains only in-frame clones and omits some. Its clone listing holds around 150,000 clones. These data are taken from a study of cytomegalovirus exposure and HLA in healthy donors. Study-wide results and limits: Indistinguishability led to the exclusion of some V segments, TRBV6-2 and TRBV6-3 included.

The CDR3 length is 13 residues. Trimming removed 2 bases from V and 17 bases from J; junction bases left unmatched: 12. The V gene's germline CDR1 is GTSNPN and CDR2 SVGIG (reference sequence). The rearrangement joins TRBV30 to TRBJ1-6; 7 bases match TRBD1. This TCR derives from a man aged 30 to 45 in good health and CMV-seronegative. Sequenced: PBMCs. CDR3 amino acids: CAWSRTGPVAFHF. The CDR3 bases are TGTGCCTGGAGTAGGACAGGCCCAGTGGCCTTCCACTTT.